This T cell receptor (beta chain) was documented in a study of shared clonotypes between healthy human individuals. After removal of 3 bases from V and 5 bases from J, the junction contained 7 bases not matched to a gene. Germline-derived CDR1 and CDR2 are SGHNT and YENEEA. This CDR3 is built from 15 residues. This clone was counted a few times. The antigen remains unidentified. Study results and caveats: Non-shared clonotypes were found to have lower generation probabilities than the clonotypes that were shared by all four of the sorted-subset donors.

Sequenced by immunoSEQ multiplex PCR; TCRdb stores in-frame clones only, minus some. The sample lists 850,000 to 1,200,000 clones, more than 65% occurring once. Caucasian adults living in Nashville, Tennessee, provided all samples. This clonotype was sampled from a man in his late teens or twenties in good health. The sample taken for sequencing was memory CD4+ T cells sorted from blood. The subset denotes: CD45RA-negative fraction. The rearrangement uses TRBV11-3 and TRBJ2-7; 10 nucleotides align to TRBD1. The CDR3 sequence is CASSFLGTGDHEQYF. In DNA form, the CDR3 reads TGTGCCAGCAGCTTTCTTGGGACAGGGGACCACGAGCAGTACTTC.